These T cell receptor beta chains were read from a single sample in a study of prognosis after radiotherapy for stage I lung cancer. A single record per CDR3 protein comes from TCRdb applying MiXCR to the multiplex PCR reads. Of 30,000 to 35,000 distinct CDR3 sequences in the sample, under 35% were seen once. This specimen was PBMCs, taken before or after stereotactic body radiation therapy (not recorded which). The receptors were sampled from a donor over 45 with non-small cell lung cancer. The CDR3 runs from the conserved cysteine through the conserved F or W. The D gene is left open where the match is weak. Clone size is given for some rows only: seen once, a few or many times, or a class if the clone is expanded.

abundance	v_gene	d_gene	j_gene	CDR3nt	CDR3aa
.	TRBV28	TRBD2	TRBJ2-2	TGTGCCAGCAGAAAACCTCTGACTAGCGGGAGTTCATCCGGGGAGCTGTTTTTT	CASRKPLTSGSSSGELFF
once	TRBV24-1	TRBD1	TRBJ2-2	TGTGCCACCAGTTCCTTTGACAGGGCCTTCGGCACCGGGGATCTGTTTTTT	CATSSFDRAFGTGDLFF
few	TRBV6-2/TRBV6-3	.	TRBJ2-2	TGTGCCAGCAGTCCCTGTACAGGGCCCGGCGTGGAGCTGTTTTTT	CASSPCTGPGVELFF
.	TRBV12-3/TRBV12-4	.	TRBJ2-7	TGTGCCGGCAGTTGCACCAACTACGAGCAGTACTTC	CAGSCTNYEQYF
.	TRBV9	.	TRBJ2-5	TGTGCCAGCAGCGAACTGGGGAGGGAGACCCAGTACTTC	CASSELGRETQYF
medium-sized	TRBV27	.	TRBJ2-2	TGTGCCAGCAGGAGACTATTTGGGCCCTCGGGCACCGGGGAGCTGTTTTTT	CASRRLFGPSGTGELFF
.	TRBV2	TRBD2	TRBJ2-5	TGTGCCAGCAGTGAAGTGATTCTAGCGGGATTTGGTGAGACCCAGTACTTC	CASSEVILAGFGETQYF
many	TRBV24-1	.	TRBJ1-4	TGTGCCACCAGTGACCCCCGAGTAGATGAAAAACTGTTTTTT	CATSDPRVDEKLFF
many	TRBV5-6	.	TRBJ2-7	TGTGCCAGCAGCTTGGATTGGGGGGCCGACGAGCAGTACTTC	CASSLDWGADEQYF
few	TRBV28	.	TRBJ2-7	TGTGCCAGCAGCCCAATTGCTAGAGCGGAGACCTACGAGCAGTACTTC	CASSPIARAETYEQYF
.	TRBV20-1	.	TRBJ1-1	TGCAGTGCCCTGGCCCATATGAACACTGAAGCTTTCTTT	CSALAHMNTEAFF
many	TRBV18	TRBD1	TRBJ1-2	TGTGCCAGCTCTCCATCCGGGACAGGGGACGGCTACACCTTC	CASSPSGTGDGYTF
.	TRBV20-1	TRBD2	TRBJ2-7	TGCAGTGCTAGATCTCGACTAGCGGGAGACGAGCAGTACTTC	CSARSRLAGDEQYF
few	TRBV3-1	TRBD2	TRBJ2-5	TGTGCCAGCAGCCAGAGTCCAGGCGGGGGGGAGACCCAGTACTTC	CASSQSPGGGETQYF
many	TRBV12-3/TRBV12-4	.	TRBJ2-7	TGTGCCAGCAGTTTAGGGGGGGGGGGCCCCTACGAGCAGTACTTC	CASSLGGGGPYEQYF
few	TRBV9	TRBD1	TRBJ1-1	TGTGCCAGCAGCGTAGATCCAGGGGGCCCTGAAGCTTTCTTT	CASSVDPGGPEAFF
once	TRBV12-3/TRBV12-4	TRBD2	TRBJ2-3	TGTGCCAGCAGTTCAGCGGGATCCCCGGAACACACAGATACGCAGTATTTT	CASSSAGSPEHTDTQYF
.	TRBV5-4	TRBD2	TRBJ2-3	TGTGCCAGCAGCTTGAATACGGGAGGGCCGGATACGCAGTATTTT	CASSLNTGGPDTQYF
.	TRBV28	TRBD1	TRBJ1-5	TGTGCCAGCACCACCTTCCAGGGGGCTGGGAATCAGCCCCAGCATTTT	CASTTFQGAGNQPQHF
many	TRBV2	.	TRBJ2-7	TGTGCCAGCAGGTTACAGGGTTCCTACGAGCAGTACTTC	CASRLQGSYEQYF
many	TRBV20-1	.	TRBJ2-3	TGCAGTGCTAGAGAGAACCCGGAGCTAGGCACAGATACGCAGTATTTT	CSARENPELGTDTQYF
many	TRBV7-9	TRBD1	TRBJ1-4	TGTGCCAGCAGTCGTCGACAGGGTGAAAAACTGTTTTTT	CASSRRQGEKLFF
many	TRBV2	.	TRBJ2-7	TGTGCCAGCAGCCTACAGGGCACCTACGAGCAGTACTTC	CASSLQGTYEQYF
many	TRBV7-9	.	TRBJ2-3	TGTGCCAGCAGCTTACGAGGTATTACTAGCACAGATACGCAGTATTTT	CASSLRGITSTDTQYF
.	TRBV27	.	TRBJ2-2	TGTGTCAGCGTCCATAGCGGGGAGCTGTTTTTT	CVSVHSGELFF
many	TRBV5-1	.	TRBJ2-3	TGCGCCAGCAGCTTGAGCAGCGGGTCAGATACGCAGTATTTT	CASSLSSGSDTQYF
.	TRBV7-9	.	TRBJ2-3	TGTGCCAGCAGCCTAATGGCGGGGAGCACAGATACGCAGTATTTT	CASSLMAGSTDTQYF
many	TRBV5-1	.	TRBJ2-2	TGCGCCAGCAGCTCGGGGAACACCGGGGAGCTGTTTTTT	CASSSGNTGELFF
many	TRBV19	TRBD1	TRBJ1-5	TGTGCCAGTAGTAGCCAGGGGGGCGGCAATCAGCCCCAGCATTTT	CASSSQGGGNQPQHF
.	TRBV24-1	.	TRBJ2-1	TGTGCCACCAGTTCGCAGCTGCTTGACTACAATGAGCAGTTCTTC	CATSSQLLDYNEQFF
many	TRBV19	TRBD1	TRBJ1-3	TGTGCCAGCACCCCGGGACAGGGAAAAGGGAACACCATATATTTT	CASTPGQGKGNTIYF
.	TRBV20-1	TRBD1	TRBJ1-2	TGTAGTGCTAGAGTTAGGGAGGGGGCTGGTAACTATGGCTACACCTTC	CSARVREGAGNYGYTF
many	TRBV18	TRBD2	TRBJ2-1	TGTGCCAGCTCACCAGGGACTAGGTCTAATGAGCAGTTCTTC	CASSPGTRSNEQFF
many	TRBV7-3	.	TRBJ2-5	TGTGCCAGCAGCTTAATGTCCAGGGAGACCCAGTACTTC	CASSLMSRETQYF
.	TRBV3-1	.	TRBJ2-1	TGTGCCAGCACCCAAGGAGGGGTTGGTGAGCAGTTCTTC	CASTQGGVGEQFF
many	TRBV3-1	.	TRBJ1-2	TGTGCCAGCAGCCAAGCGCGCCCCTCCGGCTATGGCTACACCTTC	CASSQARPSGYGYTF
many	TRBV6-4	.	TRBJ2-1	TGTGCCACCCATCCTGAGGGCCCCCTAGGATCCTACAATGAGCAGTTCTTC	CATHPEGPLGSYNEQFF
once	TRBV10-3	TRBD1	TRBJ2-2	TGTGCCATCAGCTTTAGGACAGGGGGAATTGACACCGGGGAGCTGTTTTTT	CAISFRTGGIDTGELFF
many	TRBV11-2	TRBD2	TRBJ2-1	TGTGCCAGCAGCTTACTAGCGGGAGGCTACAATGAGCAGTTCTTC	CASSLLAGGYNEQFF
many	TRBV28	.	TRBJ2-3	TGTGCCAGCAGTTCCCGGATAGATACGCAGTATTTT	CASSSRIDTQYF
many	TRBV5-1	.	TRBJ2-1	TGCGCCAGCAGCCTCTGGGATAGAGTCGACAATGAGCAGTTCTTC	CASSLWDRVDNEQFF
.	TRBV6-2/TRBV6-3	.	TRBJ1-5	TGTGCCAGCAGACCGGACAGCGCCAATAATCAGCCCCAGCATTTT	CASRPDSANNQPQHF
many	TRBV11-3	.	TRBJ2-3	TGTGCCAGCAGCTTAGTTCCAGATACGCAGTATTTT	CASSLVPDTQYF
many	TRBV9	TRBD2	TRBJ2-1	TGTGCCAGCAGCGTACTCCCCGGTAGCGGGAGTAATGAGCAGTTCTTC	CASSVLPGSGSNEQFF
many	TRBV28	.	TRBJ1-1	TGTGCCAGCAGTCCAGGGCCAGGGTATACTGAAGCTTTCTTT	CASSPGPGYTEAFF
many	TRBV25-1	.	TRBJ1-2	TGTGCCAGCAGCCGGGACGGAGCAAAATATGGCTACACCTTC	CASSRDGAKYGYTF
.	TRBV6-2/TRBV6-3	.	TRBJ2-3	TGTGCCAGCAGCTCGAGTAGTCTGGGCTCCACAGATACGCAGTATTTT	CASSSSSLGSTDTQYF
few	TRBV6-2/TRBV6-3	TRBD1	TRBJ1-2	TGTGCCAGCAGTTACTCGAGGGGGCCCTATGGCTACACCTTC	CASSYSRGPYGYTF
many	TRBV29-1	.	TRBJ1-2	TGCAGCGTTACAGACCTTAAGCATGGCTACACCTTC	CSVTDLKHGYTF
.	TRBV25-1	TRBD2	TRBJ2-7	TGTGCCAGCAGTGACGGGCCCGCGGGGGACTACGAGCAGTACTTC	CASSDGPAGDYEQYF
.	TRBV19	.	TRBJ2-2	TGTGCCAGTAGTCCCTGGGACTCGGGACTTAAGAACACCGGGGAGCTGTTTTTT	CASSPWDSGLKNTGELFF
.	TRBV28	TRBD2	TRBJ2-1	TGTGCCAGCATCCCTAGTACTAGCGGGAGTGATGAGCAGTTCTTC	CASIPSTSGSDEQFF
many	TRBV28	TRBD1	TRBJ1-1	TGTGCCAGCAGTCAGGGGGGAATGAACACTGAAGCTTTCTTT	CASSQGGMNTEAFF
few	TRBV4-1	.	TRBJ1-5	TGCGCCAGCAGCCATCCCCGAGGGGGACGACTTGATCAGCCCCAGCATTTT	CASSHPRGGRLDQPQHF
.	TRBV6-1	TRBD1	TRBJ2-7	TGTGCCAGCAATAGGGACAGTGGAGGATACGAGCAGTACTTC	CASNRDSGGYEQYF
few	TRBV6-1	TRBD1	TRBJ2-3	TGTGCCAGCAACCTCAGAATAGGGGGCGATACGCAGTATTTT	CASNLRIGGDTQYF
.	TRBV27	.	TRBJ1-2	TGTGCCAGCAGTTTACTTATCGGGGGCGAGTACTATGGCTACACCTTC	CASSLLIGGEYYGYTF
few	TRBV5-1	.	TRBJ1-4	TGTGCCAGCAGCTTGGTGGCTGGTGAAAAACTGTTTTTT	CASSLVAGEKLFF